Presented here are 12 T cell receptor beta chains from one specimen sequenced in a study of OX40 agonist ivuxolimab in advanced cancers. The repertoire was sequenced with immunoSEQ multiplex PCR; TCRdb's copy has only in-frame clones and lacks some. Of roughly 86,000 clones listed, approximately 90% are singletons. The sequences come from CD4+ or CD8+ T cells sorted from blood, collected in a trial of the OX40 agonist ivuxolimab. The receptors stem from an adult with an advanced solid tumor such as melanoma, head and neck, liver or kidney cancer.

The J gene is TRBJ1-2, the V gene TRBV29-1; no clear D gene. Trimming took 4 bases from V and 3 from J, leaving 9 bases between them. This CDR3 spans 12 amino acids. Germline values: CDR1 SQVTM, CDR2 ANQGSEA. The CDR3 loop reads CSVGLGDYGYTF. The CDR3 DNA reads TGCAGCGTTGGGTTGGGAGACTATGGCTACACCTTC.

This chain links TRBV6-1 with TRBJ1-5; tentatively, D is TRBD1 (6 bases). The CDR3 is 16 amino acids. V lost 4 bases, J lost 1 base, and 14 bases lay in between. Germline CDR1 is MNHNS and CDR2 is SASEGT. The CDR3 here is CASSGRGGRSNQPQHF. The DNA for the CDR3 is TGTGCCAGCAGTGGTCGGGGGGGGCGAAGCAATCAGCCCCAGCATTTT.

The chain uses TRBV10-3 and TRBJ2-1, with TRBD2 matching 13 bases. Germline V gives CDR1 ENHRY, CDR2 SYGVKD. The V gene end was trimmed by 9 bases and the J gene end by 2 bases; junction bases not matched to a gene: 4. The CDR3 has 15 residues. The DNA of the CDR3 is TGTGCCATGGGGACTAGCGGGAACGCCTACAATGAGCAGTTCTTC. The encoded protein is CAMGTSGNAYNEQFF.

This clone was counted a single time. The gene calls are TRBV11-3 and TRBJ2-5; D uncertain. Per germline, CDR1 SGHNT and CDR2 YENEEA. The CDR3 has 15 residues. Trimming shortened V by 5 bases and J by 5 bases, and 18 bases separated the two germline ends. The CDR3 DNA sequence: TGTGCCAGCAGCCCGCCCCTGCCGCTGGGGGAGACCCAGTACTTC. Its translation: CASSPPLPLGETQYF.

The chain is built from TRBV9 and TRBJ2-7; 7 bases align to TRBD1. The CDR3 runs to 14 residues. Germline CDR1 is SGDLS and CDR2 is YYNGEE. V was clipped by 5 bases and J by 1 base; unmatched bases: 6. Here the CDR3 reads CASRRGLDSYEQYF. DNA for the CDR3: TGTGCCAGCAGAAGGGGGCTAGATTCCTACGAGCAGTACTTC. Based on the CDR3 plus reference TRBV9 and TRBJ2-7, the full variable domain is DSGVTQTPKHLITATGQRVTLRCSPRSGDLSVYWYQQSLDQGLQFLIQYYNGEERAKGNILERFSAQQFPDLHSELNLSSLELGDSALYFCASRRGLDSYEQYFGPGTRLTVT.

The V and J genes are TRBV11-2 and TRBJ2-3; 8 bases are shared with TRBD2. The CDR3 is made up of 17 amino acids. V lost 5 bases to trimming and J lost 2 bases; unmatched junction nucleotides: 12. Germline V gene data show CDR1 as SGHAT and CDR2 as FQNNGV. CDR3 nucleotide sequence: TGTGCCAGCAGCCCCGGGACTAGAAGAATGTTCACAGATACGCAGTATTTT. It specifies CASSPGTRRMFTDTQYF.

The V call is TRBV19, the J call TRBJ1-4; 8 nucleotides agree with TRBD1. The germline V gene has CDR1 LNHDA and CDR2 SQIVND (reference sequence). CDR3 length: 15 residues. V was clipped by 8 bases and J by 7 bases; unmatched bases: 12. CDR3: CASRMEQGGREKLFF. For the CDR3, the DNA is TGTGCCAGTCGAATGGAACAGGGGGGCCGTGAAAAACTGTTTTTT.

The chain recombines TRBV6-1 with TRBJ2-3; 7 nucleotides agree with TRBD2. The CDR3 has 17 residues. The germline V gene has CDR1 MNHNS and CDR2 SASEGT. V lost 2 bases, J lost 6 bases, and 14 bases stayed unmatched. The CDR3 DNA reads as TGTGCCAGCAGTGAACACGGTAGCGGGCCCCGAAGGGATACGCAGTATTTT. This encodes CASSEHGSGPRRDTQYF.

The chain couples TRBV5-1 to TRBJ2-2, with a tentative D call TRBD1 (6 bases). The CDR3 has 16 residues. Germline CDR1 and CDR2: SGHRS and YFSETQ. Trimming took off 0 bases at V and 6 bases at J, with 15 bases between the two ends. The CDR3 spells CASSLVSLTGPGELFF. In nucleotides, the CDR3 is TGCGCCAGCAGCTTGGTGTCCCTGACAGGTCCCGGGGAGCTGTTTTTT.

The chain links TRBV9 to TRBJ1-1; no clear D. Germline values: CDR1 SGDLS, CDR2 YYNGEE. V lost 1 base and J lost 9, with 16 bases in between. The CDR3 spans 14 residues. The CDR3 region has the DNA TGTGCCAGCAGCGTAAGGGCAGACGGAACACAAGCTTTCTTT. Translated: CASSVRADGTQAFF.

V and J are TRBV4-1 and TRBJ1-4; D is unclear. CDR1 is MGHRA and CDR2 is YSYEKL in the germline V gene. This CDR3 is built from 16 residues. V shed 1 base and J shed 3 bases, with 12 bases lying between them. The CDR3, as DNA: TGCGCCAGCAGCCAAGTCGGCAGGCTCCCTAATGAAAAACTGTTTTTT. Its translation is CASSQVGRLPNEKLFF.

The CDR3 loop is CASSLLSTSTDTQYF. The CDR3 nucleotides are TGCGCCAGCAGCTTGTTGAGTACTAGCACAGATACGCAGTATTTT. The chain uses TRBV5-1 and TRBJ2-3; D not certain. The ends were cut back, 1 base at V and 0 bases at J, with 9 bases in the middle. The CDR3 length is 15 residues. Per germline, CDR1 SGHRS and CDR2 YFSETQ.